The clone carrying this T cell receptor (beta chain) was detected once. Antigen specificity is unknown. The data were obtained in a study of cytomegalovirus exposure and HLA in healthy donors. General study points: It was assumed in the presence/absence analyses that sequencing depth was roughly uniform across donors.

Researchers ran the PCR with 60 Vbeta and 13 Jbeta primers. Clones were sequenced by immunoSEQ multiplex PCR, and TCRdb holds only the in-frame ones, with some missing. The table shows 100,000 to 150,000 clones, with around 75% occurring only once. The material sequenced was PBMCs. This TCR came from a man in his thirties or forties in good health and CMV-seronegative.

The DNA for the CDR3 is TGTGCCAGCAGCGGCTTTAGCGGGGACCTGACGCAGTATTTT. The encoded protein is CASSGFSGDLTQYF. The chain carries TRBV7-2 and TRBJ2-3, with 8 bases fitting TRBD2. The germline V gene encodes CDR1 SGHTA and CDR2 FQGNSA. CDR3 length equals 14 residues. Trimming at V came to 5 bases and at J to 9 bases, leaving 10 bases not matched to a gene.